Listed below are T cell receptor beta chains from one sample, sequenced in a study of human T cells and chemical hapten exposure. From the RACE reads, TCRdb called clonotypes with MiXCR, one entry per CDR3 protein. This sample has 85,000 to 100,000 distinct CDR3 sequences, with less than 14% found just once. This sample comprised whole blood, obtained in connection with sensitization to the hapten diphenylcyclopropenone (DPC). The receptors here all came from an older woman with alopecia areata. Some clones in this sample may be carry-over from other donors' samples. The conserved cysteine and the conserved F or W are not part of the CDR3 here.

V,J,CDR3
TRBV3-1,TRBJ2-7,ASSQAQREEY
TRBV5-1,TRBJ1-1,ASSRWSGGNTEAF
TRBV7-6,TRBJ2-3,ASSLFGGGAFSTDTQY
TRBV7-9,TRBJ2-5,ASSVNERETQY
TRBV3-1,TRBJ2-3,ASSQVQGAGWDTQY
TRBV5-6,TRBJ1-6,ASSYSPGQEFYNSPLH
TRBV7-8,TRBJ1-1,ASSSGGGLTTEAF
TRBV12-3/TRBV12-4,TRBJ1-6,ASTRQGPNSPLH
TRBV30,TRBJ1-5,AWSYPPRGQPQH
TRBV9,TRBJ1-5,ASSQTGNSNQPQH
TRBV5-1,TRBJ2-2,ASSLGASGELF
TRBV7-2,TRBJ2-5,ASSSQGSQETQY
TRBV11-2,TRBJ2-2,ASSQGHGGGLDTGELF
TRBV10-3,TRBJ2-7,AISSTGASYEQY
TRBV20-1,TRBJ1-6,SARVDRGRPLH
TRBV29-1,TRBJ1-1,SARDGGRTEAF
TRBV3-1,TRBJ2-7,ASSQPGQVNEQY
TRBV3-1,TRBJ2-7,ASSQPGEMNEQY
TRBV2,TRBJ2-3,ASSALAGGTDTQY
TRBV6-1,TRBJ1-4,ASSPGRGATNEKLF
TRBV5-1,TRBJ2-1,ASSFPSNEQF
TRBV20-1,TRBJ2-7,SARPGGDRERYYEQY
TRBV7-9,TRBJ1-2,ASSLENYGYT
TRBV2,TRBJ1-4,ASRLQGSGEKLF
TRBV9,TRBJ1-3,ASGRTGNTIY
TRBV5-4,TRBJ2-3,ASSGGLAFGDTQY
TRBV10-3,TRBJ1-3,AISGDPGNTIY
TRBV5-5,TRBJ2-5,ASSPGQIFQETQY
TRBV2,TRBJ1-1,ASSEVGGRGNTEAF